This T cell receptor beta chain was identified during a study of T cells in Graves' hyperthyroidism and ophthalmopathy. Study-level results: Blood also contained most expanded thyroid clonotypes above 0.001. A 13 V-J signature model discriminated ophthalmopathy versus stable hyperthyroidism.

It was uncontrolled infection, other autoimmune disease, pregnancy or lactation that excluded patients. Isolation of PBMCs was performed on approximately 10 ml fresh peripheral blood. This clonotype has a count of ten or more. Its antigen is still unknown. Amplified TCR beta CDR3 regions derived from RNA transcripts. When the TCR CDR3 underwent first-round RT-PCR, the HTBI primer set was used. TCRdb re-called the multiplex PCR reads through MiXCR, storing one row per CDR3 protein. The sample contains under 800,000 distinct CDR3 sequences, 14% of which appear only once. Germline V gene data show CDR1 as DFQATT and CDR2 as SNEGSKA (reference sequence). The CDR3 covers 14 residues. V lost 5 bases and J lost 5; bases outside the gene matches: 10.

V gene TRBV20-1 combines with J gene TRBJ1-1; 8 bases fit TRBD1. The sequencing input was blood. The sequence came from a woman aged 18-29 years with Graves' hyperthyroidism. The CDR3 bases are TGCAGTGCTCCTTCCCTCGACAGGGGAACTGAAGCTTTCTTT. It yields the protein CSAPSLDRGTEAFF.